This T cell receptor beta chain was found in a study of neoadjuvant nivolumab and ipilimumab in lung cancer. Whole-study results and caveats: Resected tumors had greater TCR richness and clonality than uninvolved lung. TCR clonality did not significantly correlate with pathologic tumor regression.

As for this clone: Its antigen is undetermined.

The CDR3 sequence is 20 residues long. V lost 0 bases, J lost 1 base, and 15 bases stayed unmatched. The repertoire was sequenced with immunoSEQ multiplex PCR; TCRdb's copy has only in-frame clones and lacks some. The sample has about 18,000 clones; 76% are singletons. The TCR originated in an adult with non-small cell lung cancer. Sequences were derived from tumor tissue, sampled after neoadjuvant nivolumab, alone or with ipilimumab, at or shortly before surgery. V and J are TRBV5-3 and TRBJ2-2; TRBD2 agrees at 7 bases. TRBV5-3 is flagged as an ORF with uncertain function. The CDR3 nucleotides read TGTGCCAGAAGCTTGGACGTTTACTGCGGTTGCGGGGGGAACACCGGGGAGCTGTTTTTT. Protein sequence: CARSLDVYCGCGGNTGELFF.